The next 17 T cell receptor beta chains were all read from a single sample in a study of cytomegalovirus exposure and HLA in healthy donors. Using immunoSEQ multiplex PCR, the repertoire was profiled, and TCRdb retains in-frame clones only, with some absent. Among 200,000 to 250,000 clones, about nine tenths were seen once, and the ten largest hold more than 1.5%. The material sequenced was PBMCs. These TCRs come from a woman under 30 in good health and CMV-seropositive.

The gene calls are TRBV28 and TRBJ2-5, with 7 bases identical to TRBD1. The CDR3 runs 13 residues. The V gene's germline CDR1 is MDHEN and CDR2 SYDVKM. The junction had 6 bases not matched to a gene; V was cut back by 6 bases and J by 5 bases. This chain's CDR3 is CASRATGDETQYF. Written as DNA, the CDR3 is TGTGCCAGCAGAGCTACAGGGGACGAGACCCAGTACTTC.

This clone showed up just a few times. The gene calls are TRBV5-6 and TRBJ2-7; 9 nucleotides line up with TRBD1. Germline values: CDR1 SGHDT, CDR2 YYEEEE. This CDR3 contains 13 residues. The ends lost 4 bases at V and 7 bases at J; junction bases unmatched: 6. The CDR3 nucleotides read TGTGCCAGCAGCCTCGGGACAGGGTGGGAGCAGTACTTC. Translated, it gives CASSLGTGWEQYF. The variable domain in full, with the rest retrieved from reference TRBV5-6 and TRBJ2-7, is DAGVTQSPTHLIKTRGQQVTLRCSPKSGHDTVSWYQQALGQGPQFIFQYYEEEERQRGNFPDRFSGHQFPNYSSELNVNALLLGDSALYLCASSLGTGWEQYFGPGTRLTVT.

This chain links TRBV19 with TRBJ1-1; a possible D gene is TRBD1 (5 bases). Per germline, CDR1 LNHDA and CDR2 SQIVND (reference sequence). This CDR3 is 13 amino acids long. V lost 9 bases and J 5 bases, leaving 16 bases between the germline ends. CDR3 nucleotide sequence: TGTGCCAGCTCCTTGGGGGGTGGGACTGAAGCTTTCTTT. Translated, it gives CASSLGGGTEAFF.

V usage is TRBV11-3 and J usage is TRBJ2-3; D not certain. The CDR3 is 14 residues long. V was clipped by 1 base and J by 0 bases, with 5 bases between them. Germline lookup yields CDR1 SGHNT and CDR2 YENEEA. In DNA, the CDR3 is TGTGCCAGCAGCTTAGCGCGCAGCACAGATACGCAGTATTTT. Amino acids: CASSLARSTDTQYF.

The chain links TRBV28 to TRBJ2-7; D is possibly TRBD1 (5 bases). The CDR3 runs 14 residues. The germline gives CDR1 MDHEN, CDR2 SYDVKM. Trimming shortened V by 6 bases and J by 0 bases, and 12 bases separated the two germline ends. The CDR3 sequence: CASSNRLSSYEQYF. DNA for the CDR3: TGTGCCAGCAGCAACAGGTTAAGCTCCTACGAGCAGTACTTC.

V gene TRBV9 combines with J gene TRBJ2-7; 8 bases map to TRBD1. After removal of 0 bases from V and 7 bases from J, the junction contained 15 bases not matched to a gene. The CDR3 totals 17 residues. The germline CDR1 and CDR2 sequences are SGDLS and YYNGEE. Here the CDR3 DNA reads TGTGCCAGCAGCGTAGAGGGGCAGGGGGCCCTCAGGGGAGAGCAGTACTTC. It yields the protein CASSVEGQGALRGEQYF.

The V gene is TRBV5-1, the J gene TRBJ2-5, with TRBD2 identical over 10 bases. CDR3 length: 15 amino acids. V lost 1 base and J lost 5; bases outside the gene matches: 5. CDR1 is SGHRS and CDR2 is YFSETQ in the germline V gene. The CDR3 is CASSLPGLAVETQYF. DNA for the CDR3: TGCGCCAGCAGCTTGCCCGGACTAGCGGTGGAGACCCAGTACTTC.

CDR3 protein: CASSSYQGGDEKLFF. The CDR3 DNA is TGTGCCAGCAGCTCCTACCAGGGTGGGGATGAAAAACTGTTTTTT. The chain employs TRBV11-2 and TRBJ1-4; TRBD1 is a possible D gene (5 bases). Germline V gives CDR1 SGHAT, CDR2 FQNNGV. V was clipped by 4 bases and J by 6 bases, with 15 bases between them. The CDR3 loop spans 15 amino acids.

In this sample, this clone turned up once. The chain recombines TRBV7-9 with TRBJ1-3; D gene uncertain. Between the trimmed V and J ends, which lost 3 bases and 6 bases, there was a span of 9 bases. There are 13 residues in the CDR3. Per germline, CDR1 SEHNR and CDR2 FQNEAQ (reference sequence). The CDR3: CASSLAELNTIYF. CDR3 bases: TGTGCCAGCAGCTTGGCAGAATTAAACACCATATATTTT. The whole variable domain, remainder taken from reference TRBV7-9 and TRBJ1-3, is DTGVSQNPRHKITKRGQNVTFRCDPISEHNRLYWYRQTLGQGPEFLTYFQNEAQLEKSRLLSDRFSAERPKGSFSTLEIQRTEQGDSAMYLCASSLAELNTIYFGEGSWLTVV.

V is TRBV2 and J is TRBJ1-2; D gene uncertain. The CDR3 sequence is 15 residues long. V gave up 1 base and J gave up 4 bases, with 13 bases separating them. Germline V gene data show CDR1 as SNHLY and CDR2 as FYNNEI. The chain's CDR3 is CASSEVGTEPYGYTF. The CDR3, as DNA: TGTGCCAGCAGTGAAGTAGGCACAGAACCCTATGGCTACACCTTC.

This clone occurred a few times. The chain recombines TRBV9 with TRBJ2-2; D is undetermined. The germline CDR1 and CDR2 sequences are SGDLS and YYNGEE. The ends were cut back, 2 bases at V and 6 bases at J, with 11 bases in the middle. The CDR3 contains 14 residues. The CDR3 sequence is CASSVPSLAGELFF. CDR3 DNA sequence: TGTGCCAGCAGCGTTCCTTCGTTAGCCGGGGAGCTGTTTTTT. Based on the CDR3 plus reference TRBV9 and TRBJ2-2, the full variable domain is DSGVTQTPKHLITATGQRVTLRCSPRSGDLSVYWYQQSLDQGLQFLIQYYNGEERAKGNILERFSAQQFPDLHSELNLSSLELGDSALYFCASSVPSLAGELFFGEGSRLTVL.

DNA for the CDR3: TGCGCCAGCAGGCCCCGGACAGGGGACACCGGGGAGCTGTTTTTT. Protein: CASRPRTGDTGELFF. The rearrangement joins TRBV5-1 to TRBJ2-2; 9 nucleotides match TRBD1. V dropped 5 bases and J dropped 3; count of bases not matched to a gene: 5. CDR3 length: 15 residues. The germline V gene encodes CDR1 SGHRS and CDR2 YFSETQ.

V and J are TRBV19 and TRBJ2-1; TRBD2 aligns across 8 bases. This CDR3 has 17 amino acids. Germline V gene lookup returns CDR1 LNHDA and CDR2 SQIVND (reference sequence). Germline trimming cut 7 bases from V and 4 bases from J; bases unmatched to any gene: 15. The CDR3: CASNPGGAGGLYNEQFF. The DNA for the CDR3 is TGTGCCAGTAACCCCGGGGGGGCGGGAGGTTTATACAATGAGCAGTTCTTC.

This chain joins TRBV4-2 and TRBJ2-7, with D unresolved. Trimming stripped 0 bases from V and 0 bases from J, with 9 bases between. CDR3 length: 15 residues. Germline CDR1 reads LGHNA; CDR2 reads YNFKEQ. In DNA, the CDR3 is TGTGCCAGCAGCCAAGAAGAGACACTCTCCTACGAGCAGTACTTC. Translation gives CASSQEETLSYEQYF.

The chain uses TRBV11-2 and TRBJ2-7; TRBD2 aligns across 7 bases. The germline CDR1 and CDR2 sequences are SGHAT and FQNNGV. CDR3 length: 13 amino acids. With V trimmed by 5 bases and J by 2 bases, 3 bases remained unmatched. CDR3 amino acids: CASSQRDPYEQYF. CDR3 in DNA: TGTGCCAGCAGCCAGCGGGATCCCTACGAGCAGTACTTC.

The chain carries TRBV27 and TRBJ2-1; D is unresolved. V shed 0 bases and J shed 8 bases, with 14 bases lying between them. Germline V CDR1 and CDR2: MNHEY, SMNVEV (reference sequence). The CDR3 is 15 amino acids. The chain's CDR3 is CASSLSLSSYYEQFF. The DNA for the CDR3 is TGTGCCAGCAGTTTATCCCTCTCAAGCTATTATGAGCAGTTCTTC.

The genes are TRBV27 and TRBJ1-2, with TRBD1 identical over 7 bases. Germline CDR1 and CDR2: MNHEY and SMNVEV (reference sequence). Trimming cost V 1 base and J 2 bases; bases outside gene matches: 7. This CDR3 is built from 16 residues. The CDR3 protein is CASSLLRTGGNYGYTF. The CDR3 bases are TGTGCCAGCAGTTTATTGCGGACAGGCGGCAACTATGGCTACACCTTC.